The 13 T cell receptor beta chains presented below share a single source sample, sequenced in a study of shared clonotypes between healthy human individuals. The table came from immunoSEQ multiplex PCR; TCRdb's copy has only in-frame clones and leaves some out. Among over a million clones, about 80% were seen once, and the ten largest hold around 0.61%. Sequenced sample: memory CD4+ T cells from PBMCs. Subset specified: CD45RA-negative fraction. The receptors shown here come from a man between 18 and 35 years old in good health. Some clones in this sample may be carry-over from other donors' samples.

Comments on this clone: This may arise from a read error, as a much more abundant clone is one base away. This sequence joins TRBV2 and TRBJ1-5; 9 bases fit TRBD1. Germline V gene lookup returns CDR1 SNHLY and CDR2 FYNNEI. V trimming: 4 bases; J trimming: 5 bases; junction bases outside the gene matches: 3. The CDR3 is made up of 14 amino acids. The CDR3 loop reads CASSGQGGDQPQHF. CDR3 in DNA: TGTGCCAGCAGTGGACAGGGGGGGGATCAGCCCCAGCATTTT. The entire variable domain, with the rest obtained from reference TRBV2 and TRBJ1-5, is as follows: EPEVTQTPSHQVTQMGQEVILRCVPISNHLYFYWYRQILGQKVEFLVSFYNNEISEKSEIFDDQFSVERPDGSNFTLKIRSTKLEDSAMYFCASSGQGGDQPQHFGDGTRLSIL.

The J gene is TRBJ2-3, the V gene TRBV4-1; no definite D call. Germline V gene data show CDR1 as MGHRA and CDR2 as YSYEKL. V shed 1 base and J shed 6 bases, with 5 bases lying between them. This CDR3 has 12 residues. The CDR3 sequence: CASSQAFDTQYF. DNA of the CDR3: TGCGCCAGCAGCCAAGCCTTTGATACGCAGTATTTT.

In this sample, this clone turned up a few times. The rearrangement uses TRBV6-6 and TRBJ1-2; 8 nucleotides agree with TRBD1. Per germline, CDR1 MNHNY and CDR2 SVGAGI (reference sequence). With 3 bases clipped from V and 2 bases from J, the junction kept 8 bases outside the gene matches. The CDR3 is 16 amino acids. This CDR3 is CASSYSPGTGNYGYTF. As DNA, the CDR3 is TGTGCCAGCAGTTATTCTCCCGGGACAGGAAACTATGGCTACACCTTC.

The CDR3 DNA is TGCGCCAGCAGCTCCAGCGGGAGCTCCTACAATGAGCAGTTCTTC. Protein product: CASSSSGSSYNEQFF. The chain joins TRBV5-1 to TRBJ2-1; TRBD2 agrees at 8 bases. Trimming cost V 3 bases and J 0 bases; bases outside gene matches: 2. The germline V gene encodes CDR1 SGHRS and CDR2 YFSETQ. The CDR3 extends over 15 amino acids. The full variable domain, with the rest looked up from reference TRBV5-1 and TRBJ2-1, is KAGVTQTPRYLIKTRGQQVTLSCSPISGHRSVSWYQQTPGQGLQFLFEYFSETQRNKGNFPGRFSGRQFSNSRSEMNVSTLELGDSALYLCASSSSGSSYNEQFFGPGTRLTVL.

The J gene is TRBJ2-3, the V gene TRBV5-8; possible D gene TRBD1, 7 bases. The CDR3 extends over 15 amino acids. V was cut by 5 bases and J by 10 bases, with 23 bases left in between. Germline assignment: CDR1 SGHTS and CDR2 YDEGEE. The CDR3 loop reads CASSPGTRGEEAQYF. The DNA of the CDR3 is TGTGCCAGCAGTCCCGGGACCAGGGGGGAAGAGGCGCAGTATTTT.

The chain joins TRBV7-8 to TRBJ2-7; tentative D call: TRBD2 (5 bases). CDR1 is SGHVS, CDR2 FQNEAQ, per germline. This CDR3 contains 16 residues. Trimming pared 5 bases from V and 4 bases from J, leaving 21 bases between. The CDR3 protein is CASSAPGVADHYEQYF. The DNA for the CDR3 is TGTGCCAGCAGCGCACCCGGGGTTGCGGATCATTACGAGCAGTACTTC. The full variable domain, with the rest looked up from reference TRBV7-8 and TRBJ2-7, is GAGVSQSPRYKVAKRGQDVALRCDPISGHVSLFWYQQALGQGPEFLTYFQNEAQLDKSGLPSDRFFAERPEGSVSTLKIQRTQQEDSAVYLCASSAPGVADHYEQYFGPGTRLTVT.

This rearrangement joins TRBV5-4 to TRBJ2-5; the D gene is possibly TRBD1 (5 bases). Germline V gene lookup returns CDR1 SGHNT and CDR2 YYREEE (reference sequence). This CDR3 contains 14 residues. The V gene lost 0 bases and the J gene lost 9 bases, with 15 bases spanning the gap. The DNA for the CDR3 is TGTGCCAGCAGCTTGGGGGGATTTTTAGGGGCCCAGTACTTC. Translation: CASSLGGFLGAQYF. Using reference TRBV5-4 and TRBJ2-5 for the parts outside the CDR3, the full variable domain is ETGVTQSPTHLIKTRGQQVTLRCSSQSGHNTVSWYQQALGQGPQFIFQYYREEENGRGNFPPRFSGLQFPNYSSELNVNALELDDSALYLCASSLGGFLGAQYFGPGTRLLVL.

The CDR3 nucleotides read TGTGCCAGCGCCCTAGGCCCAGGGACAGGGGGCGACACAGATACGCAGTATTTT. Amino acid sequence: CASALGPGTGGDTDTQYF. This chain connects TRBV11-3 to TRBJ2-3; 12 bases are shared with TRBD1. Germline CDR1 reads SGHNT; CDR2 reads YENEEA. The length of the CDR3 is 18 residues. The junction had 14 bases not matched to a gene; V was cut back by 8 bases and J by 2 bases.

The J gene is TRBJ2-5, the V gene TRBV5-5; 8 bases align to TRBD1. Germline V gene sequence: CDR1 SGHKS, CDR2 YYEKEE (reference sequence). This CDR3 comprises 14 residues. The trim removed 6 bases at V and 7 bases at J, leaving 11 bases unmatched. CDR3 in DNA: TGTGCCAGCAACCCGGGACAGGCCACGGGGACCCAGTACTTC. This codes for CASNPGQATGTQYF.

Comments on this clone: Other DNA sequences from this sample encode an identical CDR3 as well. This chain connects TRBV5-1 to TRBJ2-7; possibly TRBD1 for D (6 bases). V was clipped by 4 bases and J by 1 base, with 12 bases between them. The CDR3 has 14 residues. The germline V gene has CDR1 SGHRS and CDR2 YFSETQ. CDR3 amino acids: CASSPGQRSYEQYF. DNA for the CDR3: TGCGCCAGCAGCCCCGGACAGCGATCCTACGAGCAGTACTTC.

The rearrangement joins TRBV28 to TRBJ1-1; tentatively, D is TRBD1 (6 bases). Germline V gene data show CDR1 as MDHEN and CDR2 as SYDVKM. V lost 7 bases to trimming and J lost 6 bases, with 21 bases between them. There are 15 residues in the CDR3. CDR3 coding DNA: TGTGCCAGCAACCAGGCAGCGAGGGGGGCGTCTGAAGCTTTCTTT. Its protein product is CASNQAARGASEAFF.

Comments on this clone: A far larger clone is a single base away, which makes a read error likely. Here the CDR3 DNA reads TGTGCCTGGAGTGTGGGGACAGGGAGTCCCTACGAGCAGTACTTC. This translates into CAWSVGTGSPYEQYF. The rearrangement uses TRBV30 and TRBJ2-7, with TRBD1 matching 9 bases. Germline V lookup: CDR1 GTSNPN, CDR2 SVGIG (reference sequence). This CDR3 comprises 15 residues. Trimming at V came to 0 bases and at J to 2 bases, leaving 5 bases not matched to a gene.

This chain uses TRBV28 with TRBJ1-2; no clear D gene. CDR1 and CDR2 (germline): MDHEN, SYDVKM. The CDR3 consists of 16 residues. V shed 6 bases and J shed 1 base, with 18 bases lying between them. The chain's CDR3 is CASRTFGGSDNYGYTF. As DNA, the CDR3 is TGTGCCAGCAGGACCTTTGGAGGGTCAGATAACTATGGCTACACCTTC.